This T cell receptor beta chain derives from a study of blood T cell repertoires in COVID-19 (dated by TCRdb to 2018 to 2020). For context, the study as a whole: Samples covering the acute and convalescent phases of COVID-19 were provided by collaborators in the United States, Italy and Spain. The material from the prospective study consisted of cDNA or gDNA derived from T cells, B-cell-depleted T cells, or PBMCs. The dataset comprised deeply sampled blood TCRbeta repertoires from subjects exposed to, actively infected with, or recovered from COVID-19. The repertoires were released in a freely available public database meant as a resource for research on the immune response to SARS-CoV-2. The samples were drawn from the first 160 participants of the ongoing ImmuneRACE study and from 1,254 subjects provided by 6 global collaborators. Sample metadata almost always included a de-identified subject ID, COVID-19 status, age in years and sex. HLA class I and class II types, where available, came from metadata supplied by the sample provider rather than from assay-based typing. General conclusions and limits of the study: How much clinical and demographic metadata was included differed by source and by participant, and the metadata was provided uncurated.

TCRbeta CDR3 regions were amplified from genomic DNA by means of the immunoSEQ Assay, a bias-controlled multiplex PCR. The source study handled its data this way. The number of nucleated cells in each sample was estimated from the amplification of reference gene primers within the assay. To quantify the absolute abundance of each unique TCRbeta CDR3 rearrangement, sequence reads were collapsed and filtered. For each sample, productive Simpson clonality was calculated as the square root of Simpson's diversity index over productive rearrangements. The immuneACCESS repertoire file appears here via TCRdb, limited to in-frame rearrangements. These files lack a portion of the clones; in checked studies, under half of the deficit traces to unresolved V genes, and the cause of the others is not known. D and trimming were read from the DNA, whereas the V and J calls and clone size are those reported in that table. The sample data list a few hundred thousand clones, and approximately 83% of these were observed just once. Clones ranked in the top ten supply roughly 2% of the sample.

Participants in the prospective study were aged roughly 18 to 89 years, lived in 24 United States geographic areas, and enrolled through a virtual design. In the prospective study, participants were assigned to cohorts based on the clinical history participants reported in a screening survey and a study questionnaire. Recovered participants in ImmuneRACE Cohort 3 were defined as having two consecutive negative NP/OP PCR tests, clearance from a healthcare professional, or resolution of symptoms. Each participant in the prospective study had whole blood, serum and a nasopharyngeal or oropharyngeal swab collected by mobile phlebotomists. Participants in the prospective study had the option to provide additional blood draws and questionnaires over an approximately two-month period. Blood samples from the prospective study were shipped frozen or at room temperature prior to DNA extraction. As regards this clone: No cognate antigen has been identified for it. The record has no base qualities; no much larger clone is one base away.

CDR1 and CDR2 were assigned from the germline V gene (reference sequence) as MNHNY and SVGAGI. The CDR3 measures 15 amino acids from cysteine to phenylalanine. The read is trimmed to its CDR3 DNA, 45 bases read in frame from base 1. At the junction V is shortened by 5 bases and J by 5 bases; bases outside the gene matches: 5. Recombination linked TRBV6-6 to TRBJ2-2, with 10 bases matching TRBD2. The sample comprised PBMCs or T cells enriched from blood (not recorded which). The receptor was derived from a man aged 25 to 40 who had recovered from COVID-19. The CDR3 region has the sequence CASSTSGKGTGELFF. The DNA is as follows: TGTGCCAGCAGTACTAGCGGGAAGGGAACCGGGGAGCTGTTTTTT.